This TCR beta chain was recovered during a study of T cells in Graves' hyperthyroidism and ophthalmopathy. Researchers took RNA transcripts and amplified the TCR beta CDR3 regions from them. During a first-round RT-PCR of the TCR CDR3, the HTBI primer set was used. Each CDR3 protein gets one entry after TCRdb re-called the multiplex PCR reads with MiXCR. The table lists hundreds of thousands of distinct CDR3 sequences, 38% of them singletons. With 5 bases clipped from V and 11 bases from J, the junction kept 17 bases outside the gene matches. The germline gives CDR1 DFQATT, CDR2 SNEGSKA (reference sequence). The CDR3 extends over 16 amino acids.

The sequenced sample was blood. This rearrangement joins TRBV20-1 to TRBJ1-4; 10 nucleotides line up with TRBD1. This clonotype was sampled from a man aged 18 to 30 with Graves' hyperthyroidism. CDR3 sequence reads: CSAVSRDRGSLGKLFF. The CDR3 nucleotides are TGCAGTGCTGTCTCCCGGGACAGGGGATCTCTGGGCAAACTGTTTTTT.